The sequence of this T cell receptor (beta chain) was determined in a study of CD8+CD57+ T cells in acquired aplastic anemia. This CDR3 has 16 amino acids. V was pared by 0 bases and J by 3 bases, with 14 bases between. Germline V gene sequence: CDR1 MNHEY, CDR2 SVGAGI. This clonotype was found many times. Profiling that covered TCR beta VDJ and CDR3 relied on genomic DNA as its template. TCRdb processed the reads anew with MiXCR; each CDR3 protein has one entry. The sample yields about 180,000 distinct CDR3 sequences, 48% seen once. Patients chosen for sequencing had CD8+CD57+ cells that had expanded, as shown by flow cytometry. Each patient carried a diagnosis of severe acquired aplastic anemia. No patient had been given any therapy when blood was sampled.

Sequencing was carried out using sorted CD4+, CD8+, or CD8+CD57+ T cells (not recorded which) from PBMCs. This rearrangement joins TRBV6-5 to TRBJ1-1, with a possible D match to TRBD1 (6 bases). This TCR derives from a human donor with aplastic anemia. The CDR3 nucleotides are TGTGCCAGCAGTTACTCGAGGGGCCACAGGGACACTGAAGCTTTCTTT. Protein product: CASSYSRGHRDTEAFF.